This TCR beta chain appears in the sequencing data of a study of T cell repertoires in cytomegalovirus infection. Study at large: Well-studied HLA-B-restricted epitopes and recently identified HLA-C-restricted epitopes of CMV were both used in the study. Indications of both CMV infection and matching HLA type were provided by public TCR beta signatures. Findings and caveats of the study: The ex vivo response was dominated by HLA-C-restricted CMV-specific TCR beta clonotypes. Cumulated frequencies of public TCR beta families served to identify carriers of CMV plus the relevant HLA.

Each CDR3 protein gets one entry after TCRdb re-called the reads with MiXCR. Of roughly 860,000 distinct CDR3 sequences listed, 30% to 35% are singletons. The germline CDR1 and CDR2 sequences are LNHDA and SQIVND (reference sequence). Trimming left V 2 bases short and J 7 bases short, with 15 bases between. This CDR3 spans 15 amino acids. This clonotype has a handful of counts. Its antigen is unidentified. The sample consisted of cultured CD8+ T cells from PBMCs, taken from culture after CMV antigen stimulation. The chain uses TRBV19 and TRBJ2-4; tentative D call: TRBD2 (6 bases). The TCR sequence derives from a human donor in good health (CMV status not recorded). Some clones in this sample may be carry-over from other donors' samples. The CDR3 DNA sequence: TGTGCCAGTAGTATACCCTACGGAGGGGCGAACATTCAGTACTTC. Translating gives CASSIPYGGANIQYF.